Listed below are T cell receptor beta chains from one sample, sequenced in a study of blood T cell repertoires in COVID-19. Sequencing was performed with immunoSEQ multiplex PCR; in TCRdb, only in-frame clones are kept and a portion is missing. The sample has 65,000 to 75,000 clones, roughly nine tenths seen once. Sequencing was performed on peripheral blood. The origin of the receptors is a man between 45 and 60 years old with active COVID-19. CDR3s include the opening cysteine and the closing phenylalanine or tryptophan. D genes are given only for firm matches. Clone size is not always given. Where it is, it says once, few, many or a class for expanded clones.

clone size: -
D gene: TRBD2
J gene: TRBJ2-7
V gene: TRBV11-2
CDR3 DNA: TGTGCCAGCAGCGGGTTAGCGGGGAGCTACGAGCAGTACTTC
CDR3 protein: CASSGLAGSYEQYF

clone size: -
D gene: -
J gene: TRBJ2-1
V gene: TRBV6-2/TRBV6-3
CDR3 DNA: TGTGCCAGCAGTGCCTCTACGAATGAGCAGTTCTTC
CDR3 protein: CASSASTNEQFF

clone size: -
D gene: -
J gene: TRBJ2-5
V gene: TRBV21-1
CDR3 DNA: TGTGCCAGCAGCAAAGTGTTTGATTTGTCTGAGGGGACAGGGGTGTTTCAAGAGACCCAGTACTTC
CDR3 protein: CASSKVFDLSEGTGVFQETQYF

clone size: once
D gene: TRBD2
J gene: TRBJ2-1
V gene: TRBV7-9
CDR3 DNA: TGTGCCAGCAGCTTATCCGGCGGGGGGGCCGTTGAGCAGTTCTTC
CDR3 protein: CASSLSGGGAVEQFF

clone size: -
D gene: TRBD1
J gene: TRBJ2-7
V gene: TRBV9
CDR3 DNA: TGTGCCAGCTGCCAGGGGGTAGGGGGAGTGCAGTACTTC
CDR3 protein: CASCQGVGGVQYF

clone size: once
D gene: TRBD2
J gene: TRBJ2-1
V gene: TRBV4-2
CDR3 DNA: TGTGCCAGCAGCCAAGGTGATAGCGGGGGCTACAATGAGCAGTTCTTC
CDR3 protein: CASSQGDSGGYNEQFF

clone size: -
D gene: TRBD1
J gene: TRBJ1-2
V gene: TRBV27
CDR3 DNA: TGTGCCAGCAGTTCCACACAGGGGGGCTACACCTTC
CDR3 protein: CASSSTQGGYTF

clone size: -
D gene: -
J gene: TRBJ2-6
V gene: TRBV28
CDR3 DNA: TGTGCCAGCAGTTTAACCTTACTTACTGGGGCCAACGTCCTGACTTTC
CDR3 protein: CASSLTLLTGANVLTF

clone size: -
D gene: TRBD1
J gene: TRBJ1-1
V gene: TRBV27
CDR3 DNA: TGTGCCAGCAGTCCGTGGACAGGGGCGAACACTGAAGCTTTCTTT
CDR3 protein: CASSPWTGANTEAFF

clone size: once
D gene: -
J gene: TRBJ2-5
V gene: TRBV5-5
CDR3 DNA: TGTGCCAGCAGCTCCTACCTAGTGGTAAAGACCCAGTACTTC
CDR3 protein: CASSSYLVVKTQYF

clone size: -
D gene: -
J gene: TRBJ2-5
V gene: TRBV5-4
CDR3 DNA: TGTGCCAGCAGCTTGAGCGGGGCAGCCCAGGGGATACAGACCCAGTACTTC
CDR3 protein: CASSLSGAAQGIQTQYF

clone size: -
D gene: TRBD1
J gene: TRBJ2-7
V gene: TRBV11-3
CDR3 DNA: TGTGCCAGCAGCCCTAGACAGGGCCCCTACGAGCAGTACTTC
CDR3 protein: CASSPRQGPYEQYF

clone size: -
D gene: -
J gene: TRBJ1-6
V gene: TRBV2
CDR3 DNA: TGTGCCAGCAGCCAACAGGGCTCGAGGTCACCCCTCCACTTT
CDR3 protein: CASSQQGSRSPLHF

clone size: -
D gene: -
J gene: TRBJ2-1
V gene: TRBV6-5
CDR3 DNA: TGTGCCAGCAGTTACGACAGTCCGGGCAATGAGCAGTTCTTC
CDR3 protein: CASSYDSPGNEQFF

clone size: -
D gene: TRBD1
J gene: TRBJ2-5
V gene: TRBV19
CDR3 DNA: TGTGCCAGTAGCCGACAGGGTTTGGGACAAGAGACCCAGTACTTC
CDR3 protein: CASSRQGLGQETQYF

clone size: -
D gene: -
J gene: TRBJ1-4
V gene: TRBV4-3
CDR3 DNA: TGCGCCAGCAGCCAAGTTCCCGAGGAGGGTGAAAAACTGTTTTTT
CDR3 protein: CASSQVPEEGEKLFF

clone size: -
D gene: -
J gene: TRBJ1-1
V gene: TRBV5-1
CDR3 DNA: TGCGCCAGCAGCTTGGAACAACGGAACACTGAAGCTTTCTTT
CDR3 protein: CASSLEQRNTEAFF

clone size: -
D gene: TRBD2
J gene: TRBJ2-2
V gene: TRBV14
CDR3 DNA: TGTGCCAGCAGCCCCGGGACTAGCGGTTACACCGGGGAGCTGTTTTTT
CDR3 protein: CASSPGTSGYTGELFF

clone size: few
D gene: -
J gene: TRBJ1-2
V gene: TRBV6-5
CDR3 DNA: TGTGCCAGCCTGCCAAAGGGGATCGGGTACTATGGCTACACCTTC
CDR3 protein: CASLPKGIGYYGYTF

clone size: -
D gene: TRBD1
J gene: TRBJ2-1
V gene: TRBV6-5
CDR3 DNA: TGTGCCAGCAGTTACTCAGGGGGCCGGGAGCAGTTCTTC
CDR3 protein: CASSYSGGREQFF

clone size: -
D gene: -
J gene: TRBJ2-1
V gene: TRBV5-1
CDR3 DNA: TGCGCCAGCAGCTTGGATGGGGAGTACAATGAGCAGTTCTTC
CDR3 protein: CASSLDGEYNEQFF

clone size: -
D gene: -
J gene: TRBJ1-2
V gene: TRBV19
CDR3 DNA: TGTGCCAGTAGTATAACCCCTCGGGAGGGGACTTCCTATGGCTACACCTTC
CDR3 protein: CASSITPREGTSYGYTF

clone size: once
D gene: -
J gene: TRBJ2-3
V gene: TRBV12-5
CDR3 DNA: TGTGCTAGTGGTTTGGGTCGGGAATGGGCGGATACGCAGTATTTT
CDR3 protein: CASGLGREWADTQYF

clone size: few
D gene: -
J gene: TRBJ1-1
V gene: TRBV4-3
CDR3 DNA: TGCGCCAGCAGCCAAGGGACATTCACTGAAGCTTTCTTT
CDR3 protein: CASSQGTFTEAFF

clone size: few
D gene: TRBD1
J gene: TRBJ1-4
V gene: TRBV7-2
CDR3 DNA: TGTGCCAGCAGCTCGACAGGGAGCGCTTATGAAAAACTGTTTTTT
CDR3 protein: CASSSTGSAYEKLFF

clone size: -
D gene: -
J gene: TRBJ1-2
V gene: TRBV14
CDR3 DNA: TGTGCCAGCAGCTCCCTGACGGGCCAGGGTGGCTACACCTTC
CDR3 protein: CASSSLTGQGGYTF

clone size: -
D gene: TRBD2
J gene: TRBJ2-5
V gene: TRBV3-1/TRBV3-2
CDR3 DNA: TGTGCCAGCAGCCAATCTCTCCCGGGACTAGCGGGAGGCCAAGAGACCCAGTACTTC
CDR3 protein: CASSQSLPGLAGGQETQYF

clone size: -
D gene: TRBD1
J gene: TRBJ1-6
V gene: TRBV11-3
CDR3 DNA: TGTGCCAGCAGCTTAGCCGGGACAGTGAATTCACCCCTCCACTTT
CDR3 protein: CASSLAGTVNSPLHF

clone size: few
D gene: -
J gene: TRBJ1-2
V gene: TRBV12-3/TRBV12-4
CDR3 DNA: TGTGCCAGCAGACTCACTCTCTATGGCTACACCTTC
CDR3 protein: CASRLTLYGYTF

clone size: -
D gene: TRBD2
J gene: TRBJ2-1
V gene: TRBV28
CDR3 DNA: TGTGCCAGCAGTCCCTCCGGGCTAGCGGGAGTGTATGAGCAGTTCTTC
CDR3 protein: CASSPSGLAGVYEQFF

clone size: -
D gene: -
J gene: TRBJ2-3
V gene: TRBV19
CDR3 DNA: TGTGCCAGTAGTAAAGGGGGGGCAGATACGCAGTATTTT
CDR3 protein: CASSKGGADTQYF

clone size: -
D gene: -
J gene: TRBJ2-5
V gene: TRBV12-2
CDR3 DNA: TGTGCAAGTCGCGAGAGCCGGGACAGGGCTGAAGAGACCCAGTACTTC
CDR3 protein: CASRESRDRAEETQYF

clone size: -
D gene: TRBD1
J gene: TRBJ2-5
V gene: TRBV6-5
CDR3 DNA: TGTGCCAGCAGTTGGACAGGAGGCCTCCTAGAGACCCAGTACTTC
CDR3 protein: CASSWTGGLLETQYF

clone size: -
D gene: -
J gene: TRBJ1-2
V gene: TRBV7-2
CDR3 DNA: TGTGCCAGCAGCTTAGTGCACAGACCAAACTATGGCTACACCTTC
CDR3 protein: CASSLVHRPNYGYTF

clone size: -
D gene: TRBD1
J gene: TRBJ2-1
V gene: TRBV19
CDR3 DNA: TGTGCCAGTAGTTGGGGGACAGGGGGCTACAGTGAGCAGTTCTTC
CDR3 protein: CASSWGTGGYSEQFF

clone size: -
D gene: -
J gene: TRBJ1-5
V gene: TRBV7-8
CDR3 DNA: TGTGCCAGCAGCTCCGGACTGGGCTGGCATTTT
CDR3 protein: CASSSGLGWHF

clone size: -
D gene: TRBD1
J gene: TRBJ2-1
V gene: TRBV9
CDR3 DNA: TGTGCCACCGGATTTTCGACAGGGCTTTACAATGAGCAGTTCTTC
CDR3 protein: CATGFSTGLYNEQFF